This TCR beta chain was recorded in a study of T cell responses to AZD1222 COVID-19 vaccine. Whole-study results and caveats: The CD4 TCRs associated with vaccination extended across spike and predominated at 160-218 and 743-854. An increase in Spike-specific TCR breadth and depth was observed after two AZD1222 doses. Among those given AZD1222, only 5 to 7 were seropositive at baseline.

Data came from immunoSEQ multiplex PCR; TCRdb stores just in-frame clones and leaves some out. The sample carries about 100,000 clones, 90% to 95% recorded once. Regarding this clone: The antigen is undetermined.

The CDR3 consists of 13 residues. Trimming removed 0 bases at V and 11 bases at J, with 14 bases between. In germline, CDR1 is MNHNS, CDR2 SASEGT. The starting material was peripheral blood, obtained on day 0 of AZD1222 vaccination. The clonotype comes from an adult in good health. The J gene is TRBJ2-7, the V gene TRBV6-1; possible D gene TRBD1, 6 bases. The CDR3 nucleotides are TGTGCCAGCAGTGAAGCAGGGACAAGGGGAAAGTACTTC. It codes for CASSEAGTRGKYF.